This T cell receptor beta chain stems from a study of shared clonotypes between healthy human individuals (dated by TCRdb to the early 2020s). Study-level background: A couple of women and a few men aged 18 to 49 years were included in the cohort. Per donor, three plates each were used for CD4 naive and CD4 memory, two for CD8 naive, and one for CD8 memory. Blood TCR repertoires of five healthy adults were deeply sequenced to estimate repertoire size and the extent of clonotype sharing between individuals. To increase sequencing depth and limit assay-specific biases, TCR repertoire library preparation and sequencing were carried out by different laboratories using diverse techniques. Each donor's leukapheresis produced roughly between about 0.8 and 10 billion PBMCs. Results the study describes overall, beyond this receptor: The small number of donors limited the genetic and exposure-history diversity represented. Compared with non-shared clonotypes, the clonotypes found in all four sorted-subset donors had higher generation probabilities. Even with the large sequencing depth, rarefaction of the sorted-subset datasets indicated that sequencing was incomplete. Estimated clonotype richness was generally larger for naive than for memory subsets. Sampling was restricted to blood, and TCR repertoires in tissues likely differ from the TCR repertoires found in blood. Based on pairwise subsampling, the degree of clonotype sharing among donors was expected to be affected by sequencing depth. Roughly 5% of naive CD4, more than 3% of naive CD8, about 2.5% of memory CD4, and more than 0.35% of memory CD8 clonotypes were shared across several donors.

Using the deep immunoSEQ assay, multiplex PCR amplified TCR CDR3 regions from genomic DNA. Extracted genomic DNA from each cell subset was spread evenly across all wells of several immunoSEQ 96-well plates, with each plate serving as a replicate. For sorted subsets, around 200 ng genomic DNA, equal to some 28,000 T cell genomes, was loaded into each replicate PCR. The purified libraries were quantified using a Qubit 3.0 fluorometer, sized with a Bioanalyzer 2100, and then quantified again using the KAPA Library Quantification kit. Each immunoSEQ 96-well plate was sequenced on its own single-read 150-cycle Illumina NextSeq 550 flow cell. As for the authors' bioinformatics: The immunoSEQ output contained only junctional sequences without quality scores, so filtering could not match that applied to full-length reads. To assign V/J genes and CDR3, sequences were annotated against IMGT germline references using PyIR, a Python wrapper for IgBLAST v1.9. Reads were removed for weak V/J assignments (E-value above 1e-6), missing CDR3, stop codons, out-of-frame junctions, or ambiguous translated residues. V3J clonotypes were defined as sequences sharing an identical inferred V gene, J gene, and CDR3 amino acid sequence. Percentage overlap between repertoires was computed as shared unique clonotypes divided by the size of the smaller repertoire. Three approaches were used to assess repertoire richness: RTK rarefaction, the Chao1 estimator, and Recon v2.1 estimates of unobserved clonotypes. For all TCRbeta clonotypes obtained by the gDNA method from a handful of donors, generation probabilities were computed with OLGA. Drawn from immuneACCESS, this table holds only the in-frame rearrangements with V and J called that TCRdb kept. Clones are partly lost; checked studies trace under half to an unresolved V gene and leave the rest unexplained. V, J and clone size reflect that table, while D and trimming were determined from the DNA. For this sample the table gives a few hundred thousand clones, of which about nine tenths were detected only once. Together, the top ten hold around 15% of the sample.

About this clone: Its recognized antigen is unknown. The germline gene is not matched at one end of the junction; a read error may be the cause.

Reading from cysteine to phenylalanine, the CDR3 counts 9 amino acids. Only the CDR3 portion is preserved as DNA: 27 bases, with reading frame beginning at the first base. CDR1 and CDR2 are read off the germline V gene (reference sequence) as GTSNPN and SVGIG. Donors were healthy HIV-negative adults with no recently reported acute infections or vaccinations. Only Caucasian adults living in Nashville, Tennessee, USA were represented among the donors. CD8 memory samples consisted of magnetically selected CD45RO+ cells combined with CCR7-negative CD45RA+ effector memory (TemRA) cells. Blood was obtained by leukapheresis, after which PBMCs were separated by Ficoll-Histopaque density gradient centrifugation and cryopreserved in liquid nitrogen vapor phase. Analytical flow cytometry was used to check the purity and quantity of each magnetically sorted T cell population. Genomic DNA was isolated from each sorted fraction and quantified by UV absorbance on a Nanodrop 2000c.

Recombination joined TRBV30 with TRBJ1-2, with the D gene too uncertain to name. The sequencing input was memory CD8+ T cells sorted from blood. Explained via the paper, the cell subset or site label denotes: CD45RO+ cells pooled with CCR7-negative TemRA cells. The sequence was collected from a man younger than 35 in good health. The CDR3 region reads CASGWTEHF. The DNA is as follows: TGTGCCTCAGGTTGGACGGAACACTTC.